A selection of T cell receptor beta chains follows, all from one sample in a study of cytomegalovirus exposure and HLA in healthy donors. Produced via immunoSEQ multiplex PCR; TCRdb's table is partial and in-frame only. The sample lists more than 85,000 clones, roughly a tenth seen once, with around 5% in the top ten. Sequenced sample: PBMCs. The receptors come from a man between 50 and 59 years old in good health and CMV-seropositive. Each CDR3 is given with its conserved first and last residue. The D gene is left open where the match is weak. For some rows the clone size is stated as once, few or many, or as a class when expanded; others skip it.

j_call	v_call	d_call	clone_size	cdr3_nt	cdr3_aa
TRBJ2-3	TRBV28	-	-	TGTGCCAGCAGGGGGGGAGGGGGAGGGCAAGATACGCAGTATTTT	CASRGGGGGQDTQYF
TRBJ2-3	TRBV4-1	TRBD1	few	TGCGCCAGCAGCCAACCGGGACAGGATACAGATACGCAGTATTTT	CASSQPGQDTDTQYF
TRBJ2-1	TRBV15	TRBD2	few	TGTGCCACCAGCAGAGGGACTAGCGGGTACAATGAGCAGTTCTTC	CATSRGTSGYNEQFF
TRBJ2-7	TRBV7-9	TRBD2	-	TGTGCCAGCAGCCAGACTAGCAGGGAGCAGTACTTC	CASSQTSREQYF
TRBJ2-5	TRBV11-2	TRBD1	-	TGTGCCAGCAGCTTAACGGGACAGGGGGAGACCCAGTACTTC	CASSLTGQGETQYF
TRBJ2-5	TRBV10-3	TRBD2	few	TGTGCCATCAGTGACCCACTAGCGGGCGAGACCCAGTACTTC	CAISDPLAGETQYF